These T cell receptor beta chains were read from a single sample in a study of T cells in Graves' hyperthyroidism and ophthalmopathy. One entry per CDR3 protein, called by TCRdb with MiXCR from the multiplex PCR reads. This table has hundreds of thousands of distinct CDR3 sequences, 13% to 15% appearing once. Sequencing was done on a sample of blood. The receptors come from a young woman with Graves' hyperthyroidism. The conserved cysteine and the conserved F or W are not part of the CDR3 here. D genes are given only for firm matches.

>TRBD2|TRBV3-1|TRBJ2-1
ASSQGGVRQF
>NA|TRBV12-3/TRBV12-4|TRBJ1-2
ASSFPGHSINYGYT
>NA|TRBV28|TRBJ1-1
ASSLRSGAF
>TRBD2|TRBV7-9|TRBJ2-1
ASSLPVERGSYNEQF
>NA|TRBV27|TRBJ2-1
ASSPRQWGEQF
>NA|TRBV3-1|TRBJ2-6
ASSLPGSSGANVLT
>NA|TRBV15|TRBJ2-1
ATSIVNNYNEQF
>NA|TRBV10-1|TRBJ2-1
ASSEHGAAYNEQF
>TRBD2|TRBV27|TRBJ2-2
ASRLGTSGRPGELF
>TRBD2|TRBV7-2|TRBJ2-5
ASSLGGRAGETQY
>NA|TRBV2|TRBJ2-3
ASSESVSTDTQY
>NA|TRBV2|TRBJ2-3
ASSDAGRWDTQY
>TRBD2|TRBV4-2|TRBJ2-2
ASSQPTSGVNTGELF
>NA|TRBV2|TRBJ1-1
ASSTGRGTEAF
>NA|TRBV9|TRBJ2-3
ASSGRSTGLAQY